This T cell receptor (beta chain) stems from a study of blood T cell repertoires in COVID-19. Study summary: Researchers got acute and convalescent COVID-19 samples from the United States, Italy and Spain. The cDNA or gDNA used as material had been derived from T cells, B-cell-depleted T cells, or PBMCs.

TCRdb keeps only in-frame clones here, not all; method: immunoSEQ multiplex PCR. This table has roughly 240,000 clones, 87% appearing once. Cohorts were determined from participant-reported clinical history. This clone occurred once. This sequence was found in a young woman with acute COVID-19. The sequencing sample was made of PBMCs or T cells enriched from blood (not recorded which).

The CDR3 loop is CAISGTGQLSHTDTQYF. The CDR3 DNA reads TGTGCCATCAGTGGAACAGGACAGCTCAGCCACACAGATACGCAGTATTTT. The rearrangement uses TRBV10-3 and TRBJ2-3; a weak D match, TRBD1 (6 bases). The CDR3 covers 17 residues. Deletions cut 4 bases from V and 2 bases from J, with 19 bases between. CDR1 and CDR2 from the germline V gene are ENHRY and SYGVKD.